Listed here are 20 T cell receptor beta chains from one sample, sequenced in a study of prognosis after radiotherapy for stage I lung cancer. The authors amplified TCR beta CDR3 from genomic DNA using two-round multiplex PCR. Primers were specific to each TRBV and TRBJ gene in first-round PCR. TCRdb independently ran MiXCR on the multiplex PCR reads; one entry per CDR3 protein. This sample has under 20,000 distinct CDR3 sequences; around 45% occur once, and the top ten carry approximately 40%. The sequencing used PBMCs, collected before or after stereotactic body radiation therapy (not recorded which). Every receptor here comes from a donor at least 50 years old with non-small cell lung cancer.

The V and J genes are TRBV6-2 or TRBV6-3 and TRBJ2-2; D is possibly TRBD1 (6 bases). This CDR3 is 15 amino acids long. Trimming stripped 1 base from V and 10 bases from J, with 16 bases between. Germline V gene sequence: CDR1 MNHEY, CDR2 SVGEGT. CDR3 nucleotides: TGTGCCAGCAGTTACTATGCAGGGGCTCCTGTGGAGCTGTTTTTT. Translating gives CASSYYAGAPVELFF.

Details on this clonotype: The junction and the germline gene differ at one end; a read error may be behind it. The chain employs TRBV12-3 or TRBV12-4 and TRBJ2-2, with D hard to call. The CDR3 length is 12 residues. CDR3 region: CAGSFECGELFF. The CDR3, as DNA: TGTGCCGGCAGTTTTGAGTGCGGGGAGCTGTTTTTT.

This clonotype rates as medium-sized. The V call is TRBV7-2, the J call TRBJ1-3; unclear D gene. The CDR3 has 15 residues. Germline V lookup: CDR1 SGHTA, CDR2 FQGNSA. V was trimmed by 3 bases and J by 0 bases, leaving 9 bases between them. This CDR3 is CASSFIPDSGNTIYF. DNA of the CDR3: TGTGCCAGCAGCTTTATTCCAGACTCTGGAAACACCATATATTTT.

This clonotype was seen only a few times. A single base separates this from a much larger clone, so it may be a read error. The genes are TRBV4-2 and TRBJ1-2; tentative D call: TRBD1 (6 bases). Trimming cost V 8 bases and J 0 bases, with 16 bases left between them. The germline CDR1 and CDR2 sequences are LGHNA and YNFKEQ. This CDR3 has 15 amino acids. The chain's CDR3 is CASGLTGPANYGYTF. CDR3 in DNA: TGTGCCAGCGGCCTCACAGGGCCAGCTAACTATGGCTACACCTTC.

This clonotype was seen many times. This may come from a read error, since a much larger clone is one base off. The gene calls are TRBV20-1 and TRBJ1-5, with a weak D call TRBD1 (5 bases). V lost 7 bases, J lost 2 bases, and 18 bases lay in between. Per germline, CDR1 DFQATT and CDR2 SNEGSKA (reference sequence). There are 15 residues in the CDR3. In DNA, the CDR3 is TGCAGTGTCTCAGTTTCAGGGCAGGGCAATCAGCCCCAGCATTTT. Translating gives CSVSVSGQGNQPQHF.

The rearrangement links TRBV4-1 to TRBJ1-2; 12 bases match TRBD1. Per germline, CDR1 MGHRA and CDR2 YSYEKL. The CDR3 is made up of 16 amino acids. The trim removed 5 bases at V and 7 bases at J, leaving 11 bases unmatched. CDR3: CASSEVGDRGRSGYTF. The CDR3 DNA follows: TGCGCCAGCAGCGAAGTTGGGGACAGGGGGCGAAGTGGCTACACCTTC.

V usage is TRBV20-1 and J usage is TRBJ1-1; D not certain. V was shortened by 5 bases and J by 3 bases, with 13 bases between the two germline ends. Germline CDR1 DFQATT, CDR2 SNEGSKA (reference sequence). The length of the CDR3 is 13 residues. In DNA, the CDR3 is TGCAGTGCTCCCGGGTCCCGAGACACTGAAGCTTTCTTT. Translation gives CSAPGSRDTEAFF.

The V and J genes are TRBV9 and TRBJ1-2; 8 bases match TRBD1. Germline CDR1 reads SGDLS; CDR2 reads YYNGEE. The CDR3 has 16 amino acids. V was pared by 6 bases and J by 8 bases, with 18 bases of the junction left unmatched. CDR3 bases: TGTGCCAGCATCTCCCGGCTAAGTGAACAGGGGGAAGGCTACACCTTC. Translating gives CASISRLSEQGEGYTF.

On this clonotype itself: An end of the junction does not agree with germline; a read error may underlie this. The chain is built from TRBV6-5 and TRBJ2-7; possibly TRBD2 for D (6 bases). The length of the CDR3 is 20 residues. Germline V gene sequence: CDR1 MNHEY, CDR2 SVGAGI. In DNA, the CDR3 is TGTTCCAGCAGTTACGCCCAGGGTGCAGCCGGGACTCAACAATCCTACGAGCAGTACTTC. Protein: CSSSYAQGAAGTQQSYEQYF.

In regard to this clonotype: Possible read error: a much larger clone is one base away. This sequence joins TRBV6-2 or TRBV6-3 and TRBJ1-1; 9 bases agree with TRBD1. The CDR3 totals 21 residues. CDR1 and CDR2 from the germline V gene are MNHEY and SVGEGT. This CDR3 is CAGSPRPGQGLGTRTNTEAFF. CDR3 in DNA: TGTGCCGGCAGTCCCCGTCCGGGACAGGGCCTTGGAACTCGCACGAACACTGAAGCTTTCTTT.

The genes are TRBV12-3 or TRBV12-4 and TRBJ2-3; 8 nucleotides agree with TRBD2. The CDR3 runs 16 residues. V shed 3 bases and J 3 bases; nucleotides not matched to a gene: 8. Written as DNA, the CDR3 is TGTGCCAGCAGTTTTTCAGCGGGAGCTGAGACAGATACGCAGTATTTT. Translated, it gives CASSFSAGAETDTQYF.

This clonotype was picked up many times. V is TRBV7-9 and J is TRBJ1-2; D gene unclear. V dropped 5 bases and J dropped 8 bases, with 12 bases sitting between them. The length of the CDR3 is 12 residues. Germline-derived CDR1 and CDR2 are SEHNR and FQNEAQ (reference sequence). The CDR3 DNA follows: TGTGCCAGCAGCCTCGACGGCGGCGGCTACACCTTC. The encoded protein is CASSLDGGGYTF. Full variable domain (remainder filled in from reference TRBV7-9 and TRBJ1-2): DTGVSQNPRHKITKRGQNVTFRCDPISEHNRLYWYRQTLGQGPEFLTYFQNEAQLEKSRLLSDRFSAERPKGSFSTLEIQRTEQGDSAMYLCASSLDGGGYTFGSGTRLTVV.

In this sample, this clonotype turned up many times. This chain links TRBV20-1 with TRBJ2-3; 14 bases fit TRBD2. Germline V lookup: CDR1 DFQATT, CDR2 SNEGSKA (reference sequence). The CDR3 sequence is 16 residues long. V was clipped by 6 bases and J by 0 bases; unmatched bases: 5. The CDR3: CSAPGLAGASTDTQYF. Here the CDR3 DNA reads TGCAGTGCCCCGGGACTAGCGGGAGCTAGCACAGATACGCAGTATTTT.

As to this clonotype: A much larger clone sits a single nucleotide away, making a read error possible. J is TRBJ1-3 and V is TRBV6-2 or TRBV6-3, with D possibly TRBD1 on 5 matching bases. Germline CDR1 and CDR2: MNHEY and SVGEGT. The V end lost 5 bases, the J end lost 1 base, and 12 bases lay between the germline ends. The CDR3 has 15 amino acids. Written as DNA, the CDR3 is TGTGCCAGCAGTGAAGGACACCAATCTGGAAACACCATATATTTT. Its translation: CASSEGHQSGNTIYF.

This chain joins TRBV11-1 and TRBJ2-2; 8 bases are a match to TRBD1. Per the germline V gene, CDR1 is SGHAT and CDR2 is FQDESV (reference sequence). This CDR3 has 15 residues. The junction had 6 bases not matched to a gene; V was cut back by 5 bases and J by 4 bases. The CDR3 coding sequence is TGTGCCAGCAGCAAAGGAGACAGGGGCACCGGGGAGCTGTTTTTT. Translation: CASSKGDRGTGELFF. Filled out from reference TRBV11-1 and TRBJ2-2, the complete variable domain reads EAEVAQSPRYKITEKSQAVAFWCDPISGHATLYWYRQILGQGPELLVQFQDESVVDDSQLPKDRFSAERLKGVDSTLKIQPAELGDSAMYLCASSKGDRGTGELFFGEGSRLTVL.

This clonotype was detected only a few times. One base away lies a much larger clone, so this may be a sequencing read error. The rearrangement uses TRBV6-1 and TRBJ2-5, with 8 bases lining up with TRBD1. The CDR3 is made up of 15 amino acids. Germline V CDR1 and CDR2: MNHNS, SASEGT. The trim removed 6 bases at V and 5 bases at J, leaving 11 bases unmatched. Here the CDR3 reads CASRDTGQVLETQYF. The CDR3 DNA sequence: TGTGCCAGCAGGGATACGGGACAGGTGTTGGAGACCCAGTACTTC.

This clonotype has at least ten counts. The chain links TRBV10-3 to TRBJ2-5; TRBD1 agrees at 7 bases. The ends lost 10 bases at V and 2 bases at J; junction bases unmatched: 4. The CDR3 totals 12 residues. CDR1 and CDR2 (germline): ENHRY, SYGVKD. CDR3 sequence: CATRQGQETQYF. Written as DNA, the CDR3 is TGTGCCACCAGACAGGGACAAGAGACCCAGTACTTC.

This clonotype was detected many times. V is TRBV29-1 and J is TRBJ1-2; D possibly corresponds to TRBD1 (6 bases). Germline V gene sequence: CDR1 SQVTM, CDR2 ANQGSEA. The CDR3 totals 15 residues. Trimming cost V 6 bases and J 4 bases, with 21 bases left between them. The CDR3, as DNA: TGCAGCGTCGTACCCCCTACAGGGTACGGCTATGGCTACACCTTC. Translating gives CSVVPPTGYGYGYTF.

The gene calls are TRBV7-9 and TRBJ2-7; 8 positions match TRBD1. V was pared by 5 bases and J by 8 bases, with 11 bases of the junction left unmatched. Germline V gene sequence: CDR1 SEHNR, CDR2 FQNEAQ (reference sequence). The CDR3 is 14 residues long. For the CDR3, the DNA is TGTGCCAGCAGCCCGGGACAGGTCCTCCTCCAGCAGTACTTC. Amino acid sequence: CASSPGQVLLQQYF.

Comments on this clonotype: This may be a read error: a much more frequent sequence differs by one nucleotide. J is TRBJ2-7 and V is TRBV5-4; D not certain. The CDR3 sequence is 13 residues long. CDR1 and CDR2 (germline): SGHNT, YYREEE (reference sequence). The CDR3 sequence: CAISLPSVGEQYF. CDR3 nucleotide sequence: TGTGCCATCAGCTTGCCAAGCGTCGGCGAGCAGTACTTC.